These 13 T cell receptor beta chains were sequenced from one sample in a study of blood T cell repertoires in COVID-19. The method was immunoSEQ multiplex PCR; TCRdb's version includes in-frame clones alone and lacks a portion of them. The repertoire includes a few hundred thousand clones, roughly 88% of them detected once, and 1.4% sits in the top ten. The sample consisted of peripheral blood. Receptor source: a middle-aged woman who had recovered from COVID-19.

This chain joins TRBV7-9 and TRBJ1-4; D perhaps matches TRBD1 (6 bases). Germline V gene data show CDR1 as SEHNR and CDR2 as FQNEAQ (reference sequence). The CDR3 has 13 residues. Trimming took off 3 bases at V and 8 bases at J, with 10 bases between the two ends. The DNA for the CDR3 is TGTGCCAGCAGCTTTGACAGGTCGGAAAAACTGTTTTTT. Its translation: CASSFDRSEKLFF.

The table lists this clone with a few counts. The CDR3 spells CASSLEREGYTF. In DNA form, the CDR3 reads TGCGCCAGCAGCTTGGAGAGGGAGGGCTACACCTTC. The chain combines TRBV5-1 with TRBJ1-2; D is unclear. Germline loops: CDR1 SGHRS, CDR2 YFSETQ. The CDR3 extends over 12 amino acids. The V end was cut by 0 bases, the J end by 8 bases, with 8 bases between.

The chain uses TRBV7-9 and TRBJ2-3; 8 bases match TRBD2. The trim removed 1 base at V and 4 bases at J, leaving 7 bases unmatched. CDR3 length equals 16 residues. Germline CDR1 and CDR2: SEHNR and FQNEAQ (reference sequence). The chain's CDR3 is CASSLVPAGDADTQYF. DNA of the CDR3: TGTGCCAGCAGCTTAGTCCCAGCGGGGGACGCAGATACGCAGTATTTT.

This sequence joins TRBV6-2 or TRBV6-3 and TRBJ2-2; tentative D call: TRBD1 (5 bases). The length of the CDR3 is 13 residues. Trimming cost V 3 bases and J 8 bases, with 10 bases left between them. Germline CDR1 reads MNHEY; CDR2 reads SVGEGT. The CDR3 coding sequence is TGTGCCAGCAGTTATGGGGCCCAAGGGGAGCTGTTTTTT. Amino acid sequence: CASSYGAQGELFF.

The CDR3 nucleotides are TGCGCCAGCAGCCCCATGCCCCCCCAAAGGCAGGCCTACGAGCAGTACTTC. It translates to CASSPMPPQRQAYEQYF. The gene calls are TRBV4-1 and TRBJ2-7; D unclear. Trimming took off 4 bases at V and 2 bases at J, with 21 bases between the two ends. Germline V CDR1 and CDR2: MGHRA, YSYEKL. CDR3 length: 17 residues.

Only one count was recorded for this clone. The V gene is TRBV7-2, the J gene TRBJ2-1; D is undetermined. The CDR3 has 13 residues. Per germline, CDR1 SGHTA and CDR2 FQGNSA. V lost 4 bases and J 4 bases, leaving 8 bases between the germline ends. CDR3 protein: CASSSAEYNEQFF. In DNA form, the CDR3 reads TGTGCCAGCAGCTCGGCGGAGTACAATGAGCAGTTCTTC. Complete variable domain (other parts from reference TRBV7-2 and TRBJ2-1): GAGVSQSPSNKVTEKGKDVELRCDPISGHTALYWYRQSLGQGLEFLIYFQGNSAPDKSGLPSDRFSAERTGGSVSTLTIQRTQQEDSAVYLCASSSAEYNEQFFGPGTRLTVL.

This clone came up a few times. The CDR3 nucleotides read TGTGCCAGCAGCTTAATCTTCGGGACAGGGGCCTATGGTCCAGGAAACACCATATATTTT. Translating it yields CASSLIFGTGAYGPGNTIYF. The chain combines TRBV7-6 with TRBJ1-3; 10 bases are shared with TRBD1. CDR3 length: 20 amino acids. Germline CDR1 and CDR2: SGHVS and FNYEAQ. V dropped 2 bases and J dropped 4; count of bases not matched to a gene: 17.

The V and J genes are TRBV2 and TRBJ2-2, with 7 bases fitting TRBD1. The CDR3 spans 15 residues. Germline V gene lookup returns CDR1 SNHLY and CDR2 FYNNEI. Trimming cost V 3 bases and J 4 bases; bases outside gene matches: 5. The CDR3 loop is CASSDEGASTGELFF. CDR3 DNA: TGTGCCAGCAGTGACGAGGGGGCGAGCACCGGGGAGCTGTTTTTT.

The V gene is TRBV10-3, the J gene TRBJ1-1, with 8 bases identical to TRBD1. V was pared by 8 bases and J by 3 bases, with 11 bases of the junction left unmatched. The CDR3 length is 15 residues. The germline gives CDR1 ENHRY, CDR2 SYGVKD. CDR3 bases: TGTGCCATCGCAAGAGGGACAGGTAAAGACACTGAAGCTTTCTTT. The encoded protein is CAIARGTGKDTEAFF.

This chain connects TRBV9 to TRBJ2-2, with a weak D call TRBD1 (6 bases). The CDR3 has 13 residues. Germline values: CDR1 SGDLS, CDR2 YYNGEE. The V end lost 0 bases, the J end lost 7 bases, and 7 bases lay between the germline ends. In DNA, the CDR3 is TGTGCCAGCAGCGTAGACAGGGTCGGGGAGCTGTTTTTT. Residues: CASSVDRVGELFF.

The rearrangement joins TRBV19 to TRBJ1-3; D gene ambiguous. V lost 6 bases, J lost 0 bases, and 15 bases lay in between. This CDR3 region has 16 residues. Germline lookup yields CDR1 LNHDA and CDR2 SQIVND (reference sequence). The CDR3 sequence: CASRIPTTGSGNTIYF. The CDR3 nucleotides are TGTGCCAGTAGAATTCCCACGACGGGCTCTGGAAACACCATATATTTT.

CDR3 loop: CASSPRTGNTGTGELFF. For the CDR3, the DNA is TGTGCCAGTAGTCCCCGGACAGGCAATACGGGTACCGGGGAGCTGTTTTTT. The chain carries TRBV19 and TRBJ2-2; the match to TRBD1 covers 7 bases. Germline assignment: CDR1 LNHDA and CDR2 SQIVND (reference sequence). The length of the CDR3 is 17 residues. V shed 5 bases and J 5 bases; nucleotides not matched to a gene: 14.

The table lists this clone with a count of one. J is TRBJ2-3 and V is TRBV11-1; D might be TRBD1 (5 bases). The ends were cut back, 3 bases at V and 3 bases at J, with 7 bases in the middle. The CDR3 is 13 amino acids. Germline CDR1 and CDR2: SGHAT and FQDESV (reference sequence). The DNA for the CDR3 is TGTGCCAGCAGCTTCAGGGTAACAGATACGCAGTATTTT. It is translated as CASSFRVTDTQYF.